Detailed here is one T cell receptor (beta chain). This record belongs to a study of control samples from healthy donors and cancer patients. The method was immunoSEQ multiplex PCR; TCRdb's version includes in-frame clones alone and lacks a portion of them. The table lists fewer than 100,000 clones, roughly 78% of them singletons, with about 2% in the top ten. Germline V gene lookup returns CDR1 KGHSH and CDR2 LQKENI. The CDR3 length is 15 residues. Between the trimmed V and J ends, which lost 3 bases and 2 bases, there was a span of 13 bases. The chain joins TRBV18 to TRBJ2-5; unclear D gene. The clonotype comes from a man in his 60s in good health. Sequencing used blood. This CDR3 reads CASSPVQRPQETQYF. DNA for the CDR3: TGTGCCAGCTCACCCGTACAACGGCCACAAGAGACCCAGTACTTC.